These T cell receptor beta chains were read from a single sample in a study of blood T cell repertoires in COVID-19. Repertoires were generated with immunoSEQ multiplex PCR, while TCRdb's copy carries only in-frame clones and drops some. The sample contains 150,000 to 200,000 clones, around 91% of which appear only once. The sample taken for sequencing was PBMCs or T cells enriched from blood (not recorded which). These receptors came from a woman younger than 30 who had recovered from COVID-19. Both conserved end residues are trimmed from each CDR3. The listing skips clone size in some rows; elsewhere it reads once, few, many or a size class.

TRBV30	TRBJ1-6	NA	AWSLAADQPLH
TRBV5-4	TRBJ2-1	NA	ASRSTGNEQF
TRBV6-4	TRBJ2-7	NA	ASSDSGGGKYEQY
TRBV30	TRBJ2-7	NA	ALGLAGVEQY
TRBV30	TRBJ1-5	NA	AWSVGGPQH
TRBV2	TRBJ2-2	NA	ASKGQGANTGELF
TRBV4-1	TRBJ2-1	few	ASSQPLSGSGNEQF
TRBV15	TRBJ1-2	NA	ATTLGGQDYGYT
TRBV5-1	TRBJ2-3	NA	ASSLGTSGRTDTQY
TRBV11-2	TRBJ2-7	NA	ASSPSPYEQY
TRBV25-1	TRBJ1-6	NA	ASSMGRFNSPLH
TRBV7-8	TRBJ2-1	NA	ASSLVGASGRENEQF
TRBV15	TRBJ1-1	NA	ATTQVRWQANTEAF
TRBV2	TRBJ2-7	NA	ASSLILAGYEQY
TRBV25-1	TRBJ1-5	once	ASSGTGVRQPQH
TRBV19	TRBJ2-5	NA	ASSMGSQETQY
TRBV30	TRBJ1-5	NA	AWSRGVGPQPQH
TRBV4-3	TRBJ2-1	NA	ASSQRWDRGSNEQF
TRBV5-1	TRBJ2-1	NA	ASREAGAYNEQF
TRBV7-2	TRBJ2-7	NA	ASSLRQGSYEQY
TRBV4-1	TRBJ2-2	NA	ASSPRTSGRWPGELF
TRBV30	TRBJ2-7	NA	AWRPGSYEQY
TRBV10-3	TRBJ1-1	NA	AIRNRTGNTEAF
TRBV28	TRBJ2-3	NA	ASSQDLPGLASTDTQY
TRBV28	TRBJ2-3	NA	ASSYALAGEADTQY
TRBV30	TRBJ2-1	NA	AWSFGLAGFNEQF
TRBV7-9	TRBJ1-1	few	ASSTGSTEAF
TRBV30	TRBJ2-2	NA	AWSREGANTGELF
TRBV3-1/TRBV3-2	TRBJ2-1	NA	ASSQVPGAGNEQF
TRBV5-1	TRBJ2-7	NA	ASSRDSPNYEQY
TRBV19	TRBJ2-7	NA	ASSSSRQGASEQY
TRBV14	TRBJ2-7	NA	ASGPAGVFYEQY
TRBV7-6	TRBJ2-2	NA	ASSSDTGELF
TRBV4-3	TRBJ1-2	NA	ASSQDPGTQGYT
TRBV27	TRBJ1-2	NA	ASSFTGGYGYT
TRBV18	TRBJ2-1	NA	ASFPGSGVRSSYNEQF
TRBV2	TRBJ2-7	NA	ASTSGVGEQY
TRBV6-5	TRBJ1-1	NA	ASSYADRGTEAF
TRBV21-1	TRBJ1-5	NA	ASSKQRCGQPQH
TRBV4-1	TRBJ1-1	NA	ASSQLGGKAF
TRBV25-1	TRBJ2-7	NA	ASRSGGIEN
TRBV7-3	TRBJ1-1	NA	ASSRGRFTEAF
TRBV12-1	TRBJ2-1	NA	ASRVPPGGIVSEQF
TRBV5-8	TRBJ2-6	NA	ASSLLGSGANVLT
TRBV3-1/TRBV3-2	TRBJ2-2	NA	ASSRGQGFPGELF
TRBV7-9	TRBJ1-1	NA	ASSPPWGGMNTEAF
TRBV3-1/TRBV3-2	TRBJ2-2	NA	ASSYTRAGELF
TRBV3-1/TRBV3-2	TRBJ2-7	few	ASSQGGGEQY
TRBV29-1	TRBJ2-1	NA	SVGRGGLYNEQF
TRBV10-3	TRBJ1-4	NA	AISDRNEKLF
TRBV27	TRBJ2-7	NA	ASSPAGRAYEQY
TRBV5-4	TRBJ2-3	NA	ASSFRRYTDTQY
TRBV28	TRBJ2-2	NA	ASKGREGLSGELF
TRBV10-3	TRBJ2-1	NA	AISDGTSGTRRNEQF
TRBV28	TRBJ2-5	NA	ASSPSWASGKETQY
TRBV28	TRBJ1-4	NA	ASSYRSLNEKLF
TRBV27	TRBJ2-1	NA	ASSLGQWNEQF
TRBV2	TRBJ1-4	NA	ASSVRPGGTNEKLF
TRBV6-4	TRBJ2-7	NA	ASSDGDKDEQY